The text below deals with one T cell receptor (beta chain). The sample originates from a study of cytomegalovirus exposure and HLA in healthy donors. Background on the study: An analysis done earlier identified more than 90 million unique TCR beta sequences from approximately 170 million T cells. Falling in the Caucasian-associated ancestry cluster were 81% of under 450 genotyped donors.

The PCR employed 60 Vbeta primers together with 13 Jbeta primers. In the original analysis: Approximately 11 million shared chains were among the roughly 78 million unique TCR beta chains that a later analysis counted. The table came from immunoSEQ multiplex PCR; TCRdb's copy has only in-frame clones and leaves some out. V and J calls and clone size are given by that table; D and trimming were obtained from the DNA. Among about 140,000 clones listed, around 75% were seen once. V trimming: 3 bases; J trimming: 1 base; junction bases outside the gene matches: 6. Per the germline V gene, CDR1 is LGHNA and CDR2 is YSLEER. CDR3 length equals 18 residues.

This chain connects TRBV4-3 to TRBJ2-1, with 13 nucleotides matching TRBD2. This receptor was identified in a man aged 40-49 years in good health and CMV-seronegative. The sequencing input was PBMCs. The CDR3 region has the DNA TGCGCCAGCAGCCAGGCAACTAGCGGGGGGGTTTCCTACAATGAGCAGTTCTTC. This gives the protein CASSQATSGGVSYNEQFF.